The 18 T cell receptor beta chains presented below share a single source sample, sequenced in a study of CD8 T cells in Susac syndrome (dated by TCRdb to between 2019 and 2020). The library was obtained by the immunoSEQ multiplex PCR assay. RNA was extracted with the RNeasy kit and about 0.5 to 1 ug was reverse transcribed using random hexamers. The public reads were reanalyzed by TCRdb: fastp trimming at Q25, MiXCR alignment, in-frame beta chains only. Entries that share a CDR3 protein sequence are merged under the most common genes and DNA. Recorded for this sample are 100,000 to 150,000 distinct CDR3 sequences; roughly 94% of them occurred a single time. Of the sample, 0.095% to 0.15% falls within the top ten clones. Sequenced: CD4+ T cells from PBMCs. The receptor set was obtained from a human donor with multiple sclerosis.

The gene calls are TRBV7-3 and TRBJ2-1; 7 bases map to TRBD1. V lost 1 base and J lost 8; bases outside the gene matches: 8. CDR1 SGHTA and CDR2 FQGTGA come from the germline V gene. CDR3 length: 15 amino acids. CDR3 nucleotide sequence: TGTGCCAGCAGCTTAAACGGGATCCAGGGGGATGAGCAGTTCTTC. Encoded protein: CASSLNGIQGDEQFF. Full variable domain (remainder filled in from reference TRBV7-3 and TRBJ2-1): GAGVSQTPSNKVTEKGKYVELRCDPISGHTALYWYRQSLGQGPEFLIYFQGTGAADDSGLPNDRFFAVRPEGSVSTLKIQRTERGDSAVYLCASSLNGIQGDEQFFGPGTRLTVL.

This sequence joins TRBV3-1 and TRBJ1-1; 11 bases are a match to TRBD1. Per the germline V gene, CDR1 is LGHDT and CDR2 is YNNKEL (reference sequence). The CDR3 spans 18 residues. Unmatched junction bases numbered 10, after V lost 4 bases and J lost 0 bases. CDR3 in amino acids: CASSPGQGAWRMNTEAFF. In nucleotides, the CDR3 is TGTGCCAGCAGCCCCGGACAGGGGGCTTGGCGTATGAACACTGAAGCTTTCTTT.

The chain carries TRBV12-3 or TRBV12-4 and TRBJ1-2; D might be TRBD1 (5 bases). Trimming shortened V by 0 bases and J by 3 bases, and 20 bases separated the two germline ends. This CDR3 is 18 amino acids long. The CDR3, as DNA: TGTGCCAGCAGTTTAGCGCTTAGGGGCCTACGTTTTGACTATGGCTACACCTTC. Residues: CASSLALRGLRFDYGYTF.

V and J are TRBV20-1 and TRBJ2-5; 14 bases are shared with TRBD2. This CDR3 is 14 amino acids long. Germline CDR1 DFQATT, CDR2 SNEGSKA (reference sequence). V shed 6 bases, J shed 3 bases, and the junction held 3 bases outside the gene matches. The CDR3 protein is CSAPGLAGEETQYF. The CDR3 DNA is TGCAGTGCCCCGGGACTAGCGGGAGAAGAGACCCAGTACTTC.

This clonotype has a single count. The chain carries TRBV25-1 and TRBJ2-4; 8 nucleotides match TRBD1. J gave up 16 bases and V 3 bases, and 8 bases lay outside the gene matches. Germline V gives CDR1 MGHDK, CDR2 SYGVNS. CDR3 length equals 12 residues. CDR3 sequence (DNA): TGTGCCAGCAGTGATCAGGACAGGGAACAATACTTC. It specifies CASSDQDREQYF.

The chain is built from TRBV7-8 and TRBJ2-7; TRBD1 or TRBD2 may be the D gene (5 bases each). Germline lookup yields CDR1 SGHVS and CDR2 FQNEAQ. This CDR3 has 14 amino acids. The V end was cut by 1 base, the J end by 5 bases, with 12 bases between. The CDR3 DNA follows: TGTGCCAGCAGCTTAGGGCGCAGGGACCACGAGCAGTACTTC. Its translation: CASSLGRRDHEQYF. The full variable domain, its missing parts supplied by reference TRBV7-8 and TRBJ2-7, is GAGVSQSPRYKVAKRGQDVALRCDPISGHVSLFWYQQALGQGPEFLTYFQNEAQLDKSGLPSDRFFAERPEGSVSTLKIQRTQQEDSAVYLCASSLGRRDHEQYFGPGTRLTVT.

The chain recombines TRBV19 with TRBJ2-7, with D hard to call. In germline, CDR1 is LNHDA, CDR2 SQIVND (reference sequence). Trimming shortened V by 5 bases and J by 6 bases, and 14 bases separated the two germline ends. The CDR3 runs 13 residues. The CDR3 loop reads CASSPRSGAEQYF. In DNA, the CDR3 is TGTGCCAGTAGTCCCAGGAGTGGCGCCGAGCAGTACTTC.

V usage is TRBV29-1 and J usage is TRBJ2-7, with 8 bases fitting TRBD1. After removal of 4 bases from V and 8 bases from J, the junction contained 13 bases not matched to a gene. Germline V gene sequence: CDR1 SQVTM, CDR2 ANQGSEA. The CDR3 loop spans 14 amino acids. The CDR3 here is CSVGFEGDRYKQYF. CDR3 coding DNA: TGCAGCGTTGGATTTGAAGGGGACAGGTATAAGCAGTACTTC.

This chain connects TRBV21-1 to TRBJ2-6; the DNA was not compared with TRBD1, the D call given in the table. TRBV21-1 corresponds to a pseudogene. CDR3 length: 14 amino acids. The CDR3 is CASSHRVEANVLTF. The DNA for the CDR3 is TGTGCCAGCAGTCACAGGGTGGAAGCCAACGTCCTGACTTTC.

CDR3 amino acids: CSVVAGGRKETQYF. The CDR3 coding sequence is TGCAGCGTTGTAGCCGGGGGACGTAAAGAGACCCAGTACTTC. The chain combines TRBV29-1 with TRBJ2-5, with TRBD2 as a possible D gene (6 bases). Germline CDR1 is SQVTM and CDR2 is ANQGSEA. Trimming removed 4 bases from V and 3 bases from J, with 15 bases in between. The CDR3 consists of 14 residues.

This rearrangement joins TRBV7-2 to TRBJ2-4; the match to TRBD2 covers 7 bases. The V gene end was trimmed by 0 bases and the J gene end by 15 bases; junction bases not matched to a gene: 8. The CDR3 contains 13 residues. Per the germline V gene, CDR1 is SGHTA and CDR2 is FQGNSA. The DNA of the CDR3 is TGTGCCAGCAGCTTAGCGACTAGCCTCGAAAGGTACTTC. This gives the protein CASSLATSLERYF.

This clonotype has only one observation. V usage is TRBV27 and J usage is TRBJ1-6; unclear D gene. Germline values: CDR1 MNHEY, CDR2 SMNVEV (reference sequence). This CDR3 contains 16 residues. V lost 7 bases and J 2 bases, leaving 15 bases between the germline ends. The CDR3 nucleotides are TGTGCCAGCACCCGAGATGGAGGAACCTATAATTCACCCCTCCACTTT. This sequence encodes CASTRDGGTYNSPLHF.

V and J are TRBV2 and TRBJ1-3, with no clear D. Per the germline V gene, CDR1 is SNHLY and CDR2 is FYNNEI. The CDR3 has 15 residues. The V gene lost 4 bases and the J gene lost 2 bases, with 12 bases spanning the gap. The chain's CDR3 is CASSGRTFTGNTIYF. The CDR3 DNA reads TGTGCCAGCAGTGGAAGGACCTTCACTGGAAACACCATATATTTT. The full variable domain, its missing parts supplied by reference TRBV2 and TRBJ1-3, is EPEVTQTPSHQVTQMGQEVILRCVPISNHLYFYWYRQILGQKVEFLVSFYNNEISEKSEIFDDQFSVERPDGSNFTLKIRSTKLEDSAMYFCASSGRTFTGNTIYFGEGSWLTVV.

The chain joins TRBV5-1 to TRBJ2-5, with TRBD2 matching 7 bases. Germline-derived CDR1 and CDR2 are SGHRS and YFSETQ. V gave up 3 bases and J gave up 2 bases; unmatched junction bases: 13. CDR3 length: 17 amino acids. The CDR3 DNA sequence: TGCGCCAGCAGCTCCTTGGAGGAGCGGGAACCTCAAGAGACCCAGTACTTC. Residues: CASSSLEEREPQETQYF. Using reference TRBV5-1 and TRBJ2-5 for the parts outside the CDR3, the full variable domain is KAGVTQTPRYLIKTRGQQVTLSCSPISGHRSVSWYQQTPGQGLQFLFEYFSETQRNKGNFPGRFSGRQFSNSRSEMNVSTLELGDSALYLCASSSLEEREPQETQYFGPGTRLLVL.

The chain carries TRBV2 and TRBJ1-5; unclear D gene. The CDR3 is made up of 13 amino acids. Germline CDR1 SNHLY, CDR2 FYNNEI. V lost 7 bases, J lost 0 bases, and 7 bases lay in between. CDR3 sequence (DNA): TGTGCCAGCACCGACAATAGCAATCAGCCCCAGCATTTT. Residues: CASTDNSNQPQHF.

The chain couples TRBV5-4 to TRBJ2-5; no clear D. Germline V gene sequence: CDR1 SGHNT, CDR2 YYREEE (reference sequence). The CDR3 contains 14 residues. Trimming pared 1 base from V and 4 bases from J, leaving 11 bases between. CDR3 in amino acids: CASSLRASRETQYF. The CDR3 DNA reads as TGTGCCAGCAGCTTGCGGGCCAGCAGAGAGACCCAGTACTTC.

The rearrangement links TRBV12-3 or TRBV12-4 to TRBJ1-5, with a possible D match to TRBD1 (5 bases). The CDR3 totals 16 residues. V lost 1 base to trimming and J lost 3 bases, with 13 bases between them. The CDR3 DNA reads TGTGCCAGCAGTTTAGGGGCCAAGGGGATCAATCAGCCCCAGCATTTT. It specifies CASSLGAKGINQPQHF.

The rearrangement joins TRBV27 to TRBJ1-3; 7 bases are a match to TRBD1. CDR3 length: 20 residues. The germline V gene encodes CDR1 MNHEY and CDR2 SMNVEV (reference sequence). The V and J ends lost 5 bases and 0 bases, in that order; junction bases with no gene match: 19. CDR3 in DNA: TGTGCCAGCAGTCCCCTGGGCACAGGGGATCAGGTTAACTCTGGAAACACCATATATTTT. Its translation: CASSPLGTGDQVNSGNTIYF.